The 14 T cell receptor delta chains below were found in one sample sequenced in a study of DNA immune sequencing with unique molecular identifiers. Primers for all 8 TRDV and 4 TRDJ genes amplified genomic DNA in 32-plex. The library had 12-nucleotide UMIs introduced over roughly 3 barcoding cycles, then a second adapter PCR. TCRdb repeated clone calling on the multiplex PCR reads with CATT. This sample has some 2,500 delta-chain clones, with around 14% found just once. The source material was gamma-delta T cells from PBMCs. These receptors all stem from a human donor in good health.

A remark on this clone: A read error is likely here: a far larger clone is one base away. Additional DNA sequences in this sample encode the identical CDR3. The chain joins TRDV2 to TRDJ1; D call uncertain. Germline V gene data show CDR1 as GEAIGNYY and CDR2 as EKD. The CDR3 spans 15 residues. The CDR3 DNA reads TGTGCCTGTGACACGGTGTCAGTTAACACCGATAAACTCATCTTC. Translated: CACDTVSVNTDKLIF.

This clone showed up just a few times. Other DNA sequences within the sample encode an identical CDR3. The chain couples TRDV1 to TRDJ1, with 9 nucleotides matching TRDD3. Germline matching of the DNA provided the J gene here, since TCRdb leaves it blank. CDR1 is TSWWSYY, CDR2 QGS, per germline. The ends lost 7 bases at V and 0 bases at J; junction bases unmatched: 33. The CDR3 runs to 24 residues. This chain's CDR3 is CALVSAFTRPFTGGLSSYTDKLIF. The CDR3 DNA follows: TGTGCTCTTGTCTCCGCCTTCACTCGTCCCTTTACTGGGGGACTATCTTCGTACACCGATAAACTCATCTTT.

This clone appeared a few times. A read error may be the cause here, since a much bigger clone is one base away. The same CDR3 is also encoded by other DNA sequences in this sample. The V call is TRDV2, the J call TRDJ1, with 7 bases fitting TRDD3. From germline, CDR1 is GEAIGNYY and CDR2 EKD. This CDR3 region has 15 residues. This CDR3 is CACDTVGIKSDKLIF. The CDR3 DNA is TGTGCTTGTGACACCGTGGGGATAAAGTCCGATAAACTCATCTTT.

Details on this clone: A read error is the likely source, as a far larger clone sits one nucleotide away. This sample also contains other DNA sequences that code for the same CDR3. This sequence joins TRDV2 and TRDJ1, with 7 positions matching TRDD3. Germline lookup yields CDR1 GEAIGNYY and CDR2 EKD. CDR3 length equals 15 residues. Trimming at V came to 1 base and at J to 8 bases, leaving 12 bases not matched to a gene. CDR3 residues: CACDTLGADRDKLIF. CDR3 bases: TGTGCCTGTGACACTCTGGGGGCTGACAGGGACAAACTCATCTTT.

The CDR3 nucleotides read TGTGCTCTTGGGGCCTCGCTTCCAAACTGGGGGACTCTACCAGGGTACACCGATAAACTCATCTTT. This codes for CALGASLPNWGTLPGYTDKLIF. The rearrangement joins TRDV1 to TRDJ1; TRDD3 aligns across 9 bases. Assignment of the J gene here rests on matching the DNA to germline, because TCRdb gives none. This CDR3 region has 22 residues. The germline V gene has CDR1 TSWWSYY and CDR2 QGS. V gave up 4 bases and J gave up 0 bases; unmatched junction bases: 24.

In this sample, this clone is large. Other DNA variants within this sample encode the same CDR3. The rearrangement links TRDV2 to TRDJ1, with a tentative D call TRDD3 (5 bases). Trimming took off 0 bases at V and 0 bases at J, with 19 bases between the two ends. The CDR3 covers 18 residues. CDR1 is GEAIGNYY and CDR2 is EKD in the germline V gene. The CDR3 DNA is TGTGCCTGTGACACCTTATGGGGTGCCAATGAGTACACCGATAAACTCATCTTT. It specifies CACDTLWGANEYTDKLIF.

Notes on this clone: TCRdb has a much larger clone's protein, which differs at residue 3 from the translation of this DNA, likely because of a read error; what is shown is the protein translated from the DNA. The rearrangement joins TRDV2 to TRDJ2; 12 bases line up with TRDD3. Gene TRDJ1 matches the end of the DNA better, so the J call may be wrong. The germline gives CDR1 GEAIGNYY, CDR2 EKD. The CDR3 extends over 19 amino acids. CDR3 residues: CAFDEISTGGYPYTDKLIF. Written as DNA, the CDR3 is TGTGCCTTTGACGAGATCTCGACTGGGGGATACCCGTACACCGATAAACTCATCTTT.

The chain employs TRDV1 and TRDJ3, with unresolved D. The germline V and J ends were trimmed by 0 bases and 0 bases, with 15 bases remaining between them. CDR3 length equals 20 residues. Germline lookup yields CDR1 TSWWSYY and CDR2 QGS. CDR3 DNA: TGTGCTCTTGGGGAACTAGGCTCGTCATATGGCTCCTGGGACACCCGACAGATGTTTTTC. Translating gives CALGELGSSYGSWDTRQMFF.

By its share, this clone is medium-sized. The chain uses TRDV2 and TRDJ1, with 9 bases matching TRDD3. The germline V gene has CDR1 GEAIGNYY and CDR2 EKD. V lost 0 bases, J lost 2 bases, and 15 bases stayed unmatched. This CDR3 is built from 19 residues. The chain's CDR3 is CACDTVGVGIRRTTDKLIF. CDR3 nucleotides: TGTGCCTGTGACACCGTCGGGGTGGGGATACGGAGGACAACCGATAAACTCATCTTT.

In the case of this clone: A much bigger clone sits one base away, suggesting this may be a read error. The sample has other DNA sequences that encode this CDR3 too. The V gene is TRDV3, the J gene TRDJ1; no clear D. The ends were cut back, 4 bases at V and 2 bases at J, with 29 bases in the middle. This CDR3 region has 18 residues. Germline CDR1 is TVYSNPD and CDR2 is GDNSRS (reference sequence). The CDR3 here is CASATFYVPRLYTDKLIF. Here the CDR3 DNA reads TGTGCCTCCGCGACGTTCTACGTTCCCCGACTTTATACCGATAAACTCATCTTT.

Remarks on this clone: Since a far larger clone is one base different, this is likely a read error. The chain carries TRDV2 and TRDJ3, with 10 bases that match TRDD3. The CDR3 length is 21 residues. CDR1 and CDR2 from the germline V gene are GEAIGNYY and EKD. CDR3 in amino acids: CACDTVMGDTPSSWDTRQVFF. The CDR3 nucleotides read TGTGCCTGTGACACGGTAATGGGGGATACCCCAAGCTCCTGGGACACCCGACAGGTGTTTTTC.

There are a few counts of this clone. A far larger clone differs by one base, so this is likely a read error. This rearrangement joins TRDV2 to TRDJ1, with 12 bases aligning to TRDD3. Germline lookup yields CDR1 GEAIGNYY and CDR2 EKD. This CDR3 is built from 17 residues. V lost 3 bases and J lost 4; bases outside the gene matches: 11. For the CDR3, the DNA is TGTGCCTGTGACCCTCTACTGGGGGATACAAGGGTCGATAAACTCATCTTT. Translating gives CACDPLLGDTRVDKLIF.

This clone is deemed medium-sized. The CDR3 is CAWVLGDITDKLIF. CDR3 nucleotide sequence: TGTGCCTGGGTACTGGGGGATATCACCGATAAACTCATCTTT. The chain uses TRDV2 and TRDJ1; 11 nucleotides align to TRDD3. V shed 7 bases and J 1 base; nucleotides not matched to a gene: 4. Germline V CDR1 and CDR2: GEAIGNYY, EKD. CDR3 length: 14 amino acids.

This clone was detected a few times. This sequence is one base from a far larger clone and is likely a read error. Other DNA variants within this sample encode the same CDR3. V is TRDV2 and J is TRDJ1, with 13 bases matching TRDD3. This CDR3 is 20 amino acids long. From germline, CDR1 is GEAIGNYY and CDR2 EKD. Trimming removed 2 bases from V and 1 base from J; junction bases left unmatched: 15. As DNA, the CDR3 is TGTGCCTGTGACAAGGTGGGTTTTCAACTGGGGGATACGCGCACCGATAAACTCATCTTT. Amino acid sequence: CACDKVGFQLGDTRTDKLIF.